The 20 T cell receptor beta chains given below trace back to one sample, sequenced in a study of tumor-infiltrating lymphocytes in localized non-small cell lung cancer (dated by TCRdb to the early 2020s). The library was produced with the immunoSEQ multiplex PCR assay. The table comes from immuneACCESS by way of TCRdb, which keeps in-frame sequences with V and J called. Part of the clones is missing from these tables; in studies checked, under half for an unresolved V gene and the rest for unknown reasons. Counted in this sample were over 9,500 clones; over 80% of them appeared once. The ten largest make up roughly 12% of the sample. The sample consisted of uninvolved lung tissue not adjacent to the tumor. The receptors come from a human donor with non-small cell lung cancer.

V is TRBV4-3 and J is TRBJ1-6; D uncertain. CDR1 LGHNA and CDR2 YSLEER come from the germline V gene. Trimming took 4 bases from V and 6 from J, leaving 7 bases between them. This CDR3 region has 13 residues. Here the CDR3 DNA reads TGCGCCAGCAGCCCTACAATTAATTCACCCCTCCACTTT. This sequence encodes CASSPTINSPLHF.

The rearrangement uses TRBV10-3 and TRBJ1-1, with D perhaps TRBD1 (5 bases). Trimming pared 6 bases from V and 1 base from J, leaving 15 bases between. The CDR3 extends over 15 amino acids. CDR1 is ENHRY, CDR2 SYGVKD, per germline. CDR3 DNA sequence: TGTGCCATCAGGGGGGGAGACGGAGCGAACACTGAAGCTTTCTTT. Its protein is CAIRGGDGANTEAFF.

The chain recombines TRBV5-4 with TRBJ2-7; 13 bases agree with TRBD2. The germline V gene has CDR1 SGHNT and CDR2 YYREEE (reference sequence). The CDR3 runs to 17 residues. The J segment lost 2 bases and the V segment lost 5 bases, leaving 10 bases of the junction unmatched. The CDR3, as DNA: TGTGCCAGCAGATCGGGACTAGCGGGGAAGGGCGCCTACGAGCAGTACTTC. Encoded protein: CASRSGLAGKGAYEQYF.

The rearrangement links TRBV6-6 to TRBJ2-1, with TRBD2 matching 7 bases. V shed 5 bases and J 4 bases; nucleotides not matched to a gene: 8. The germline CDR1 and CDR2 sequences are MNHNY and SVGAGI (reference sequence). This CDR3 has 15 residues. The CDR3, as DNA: TGTGCCAGCAGTGGATTAGCGGGTACATACAATGAGCAGTTCTTC. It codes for CASSGLAGTYNEQFF.

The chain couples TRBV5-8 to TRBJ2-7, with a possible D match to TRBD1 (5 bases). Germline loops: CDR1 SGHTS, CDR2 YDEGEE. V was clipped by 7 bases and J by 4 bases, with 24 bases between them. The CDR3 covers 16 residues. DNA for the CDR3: TGTGCCAGCGGCCAGGACACAGGCGCTATGTGGTACGAGCAGTACTTC. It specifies CASGQDTGAMWYEQYF.

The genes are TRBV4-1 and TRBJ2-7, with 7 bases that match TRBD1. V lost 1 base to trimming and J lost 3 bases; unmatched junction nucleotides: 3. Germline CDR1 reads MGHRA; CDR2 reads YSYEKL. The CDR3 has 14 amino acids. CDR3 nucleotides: TGCGCCAGCAGCCAAGGGACAGGCGTCTACGAGCAGTACTTC. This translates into CASSQGTGVYEQYF.

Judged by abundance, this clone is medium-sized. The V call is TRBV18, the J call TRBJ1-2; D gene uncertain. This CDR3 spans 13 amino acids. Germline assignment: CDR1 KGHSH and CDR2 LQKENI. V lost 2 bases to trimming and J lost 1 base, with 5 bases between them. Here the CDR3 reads CASSPKDNYGYTF. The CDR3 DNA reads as TGTGCCAGCTCACCAAAGGATAACTATGGCTACACCTTC. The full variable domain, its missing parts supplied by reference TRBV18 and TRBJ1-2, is NAGVMQNPRHLVRRRGQEARLRCSPMKGHSHVYWYRQLPEEGLKFMVYLQKENIIDESGMPKERFSAEFPKEGPSILRIQQVVRGDSAAYFCASSPKDNYGYTFGSGTRLTVV.

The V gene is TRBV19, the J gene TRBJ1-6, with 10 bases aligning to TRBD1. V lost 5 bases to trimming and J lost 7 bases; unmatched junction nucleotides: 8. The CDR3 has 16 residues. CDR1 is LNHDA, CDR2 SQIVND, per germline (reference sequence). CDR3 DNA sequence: TGTGCCAGTAGTCCCACGGACAGGGGGACCAATTCACCCCTCCACTTT. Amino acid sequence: CASSPTDRGTNSPLHF.

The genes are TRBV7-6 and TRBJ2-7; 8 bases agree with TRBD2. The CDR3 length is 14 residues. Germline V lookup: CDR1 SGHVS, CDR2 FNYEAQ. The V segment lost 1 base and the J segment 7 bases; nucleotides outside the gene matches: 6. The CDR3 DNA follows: TGTGCCAGCAGCTTAGGAGCGGGGGCACGGGAGCAGTACTTC. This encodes CASSLGAGAREQYF.

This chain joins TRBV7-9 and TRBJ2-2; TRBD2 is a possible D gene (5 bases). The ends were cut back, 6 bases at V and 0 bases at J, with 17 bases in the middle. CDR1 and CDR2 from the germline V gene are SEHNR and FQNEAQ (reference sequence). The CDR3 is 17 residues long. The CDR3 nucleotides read TGTGCCAGCAGTCTAGCCCCGGACTCTGCGAACACCGGGGAGCTGTTTTTT. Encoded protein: CASSLAPDSANTGELFF.

This chain's CDR3 is CASSLIWGTQETQYF. CDR3 DNA sequence: TGTGCCAGCAGCTTAATTTGGGGAACACAAGAGACCCAGTACTTC. This rearrangement joins TRBV7-2 to TRBJ2-5; D uncertain. V lost 2 bases, J lost 2 bases, and 12 bases lay in between. Germline loops: CDR1 SGHTA, CDR2 FQGNSA. The CDR3 sequence is 15 residues long.

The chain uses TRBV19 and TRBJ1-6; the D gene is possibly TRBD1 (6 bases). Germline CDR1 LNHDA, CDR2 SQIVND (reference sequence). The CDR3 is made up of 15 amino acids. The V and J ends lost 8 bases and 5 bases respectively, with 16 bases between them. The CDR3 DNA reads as TGTGCCAGTCGTACGTCGGGGGGCAATAATTCACCCCTCCACTTT. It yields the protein CASRTSGGNNSPLHF.

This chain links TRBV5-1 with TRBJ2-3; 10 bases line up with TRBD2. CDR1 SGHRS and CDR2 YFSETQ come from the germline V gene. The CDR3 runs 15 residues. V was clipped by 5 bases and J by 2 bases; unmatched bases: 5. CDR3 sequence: CASRFLAGVTDTQYF. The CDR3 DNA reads TGCGCCAGCAGATTCCTAGCGGGGGTCACAGATACGCAGTATTTT.

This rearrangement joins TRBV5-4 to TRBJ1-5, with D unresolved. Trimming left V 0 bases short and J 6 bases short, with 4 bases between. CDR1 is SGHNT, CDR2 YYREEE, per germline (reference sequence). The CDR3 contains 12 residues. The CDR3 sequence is CASSLAGQPQHF. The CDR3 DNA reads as TGTGCCAGCAGCTTGGCAGGTCAGCCCCAGCATTTT.

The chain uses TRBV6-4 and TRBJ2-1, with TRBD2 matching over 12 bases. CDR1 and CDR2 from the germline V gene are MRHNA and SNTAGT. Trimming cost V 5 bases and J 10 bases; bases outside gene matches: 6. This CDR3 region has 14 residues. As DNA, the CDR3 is TGTGCCAGCAGTTTACTAGCGGGGGGTTGCGAGCAGTTCTTC. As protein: CASSLLAGGCEQFF.

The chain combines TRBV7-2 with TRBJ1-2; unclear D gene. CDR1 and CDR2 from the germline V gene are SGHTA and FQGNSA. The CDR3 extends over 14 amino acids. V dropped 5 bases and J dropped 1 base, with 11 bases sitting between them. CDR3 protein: CASSPDGRNYGYTF. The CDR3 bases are TGTGCCAGCAGCCCGGACGGACGTAACTATGGCTACACCTTC. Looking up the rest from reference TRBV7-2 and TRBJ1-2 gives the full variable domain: GAGVSQSPSNKVTEKGKDVELRCDPISGHTALYWYRQSLGQGLEFLIYFQGNSAPDKSGLPSDRFSAERTGGSVSTLTIQRTQQEDSAVYLCASSPDGRNYGYTFGSGTRLTVV.

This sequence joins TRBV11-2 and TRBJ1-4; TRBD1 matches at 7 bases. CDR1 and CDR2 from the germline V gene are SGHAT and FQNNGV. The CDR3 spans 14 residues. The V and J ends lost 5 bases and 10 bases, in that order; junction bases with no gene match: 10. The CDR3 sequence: CASSLRVQGGKLFF. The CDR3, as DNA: TGTGCCAGCAGCCTAAGGGTCCAGGGGGGAAAACTGTTTTTT.

The CDR3 loop is CASSLGQGLVLGTEAFF. The CDR3 bases are TGCGCCAGCAGCCTGGGACAGGGACTTGTGCTGGGCACTGAAGCTTTCTTT. This rearrangement joins TRBV5-1 to TRBJ1-1; the match to TRBD1 covers 9 bases. CDR1 is SGHRS, CDR2 YFSETQ, per germline. The CDR3 runs to 17 residues. V dropped 4 bases and J dropped 4; count of bases not matched to a gene: 14.

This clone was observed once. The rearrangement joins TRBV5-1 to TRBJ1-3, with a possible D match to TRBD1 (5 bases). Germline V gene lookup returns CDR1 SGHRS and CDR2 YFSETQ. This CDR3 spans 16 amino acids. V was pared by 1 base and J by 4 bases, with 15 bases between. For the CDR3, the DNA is TGCGCCAGCAGCTTGAGCCTGGGGCTAGCGGGAAACACCATATATTTT. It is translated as CASSLSLGLAGNTIYF. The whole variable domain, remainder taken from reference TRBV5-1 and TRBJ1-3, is KAGVTQTPRYLIKTRGQQVTLSCSPISGHRSVSWYQQTPGQGLQFLFEYFSETQRNKGNFPGRFSGRQFSNSRSEMNVSTLELGDSALYLCASSLSLGLAGNTIYFGEGSWLTVV.

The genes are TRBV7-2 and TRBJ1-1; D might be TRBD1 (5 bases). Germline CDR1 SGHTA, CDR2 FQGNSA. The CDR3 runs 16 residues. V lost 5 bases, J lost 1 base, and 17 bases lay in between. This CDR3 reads CASSLPGGLRNTEAFF. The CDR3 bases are TGTGCCAGCAGCCTCCCGGGGGGTCTGAGGAACACTGAAGCTTTCTTT.